Listed below are T cell receptor beta chains from one sample, sequenced in a study of blood T cell repertoires in COVID-19. The protocol was immunoSEQ multiplex PCR, while the TCRdb copy is restricted to in-frame clones and leaves out a portion. The table records about 140,000 clones, almost 80% of them present only once. The sample taken for sequencing was peripheral blood. These receptors were taken from a man aged 55 to 70 who had recovered from COVID-19. The conserved cysteine and the conserved F or W are not part of the CDR3 here. Each record gives: V gene, CDR3 protein.

v_call: TRBV19; cdr3_aa: ASSLRTSDRTDTQY
v_call: TRBV7-2; cdr3_aa: ASSSDYTDTQY
v_call: TRBV18; cdr3_aa: ASSPQGAAEAF
v_call: TRBV9; cdr3_aa: ASSATWTGGKYEQY
v_call: TRBV28; cdr3_aa: ASTPAGDSDTQY
v_call: TRBV2; cdr3_aa: ASTMRNSNQPQH
v_call: TRBV6-5; cdr3_aa: ASSPQAVEQF
v_call: TRBV7-2; cdr3_aa: ASSLERDTSNYGYT
v_call: TRBV28; cdr3_aa: ASSSTGLNYGYT
v_call: TRBV19; cdr3_aa: ASSTRSDTGELF
v_call: TRBV7-2; cdr3_aa: ASSQITGSNTIY
v_call: TRBV7-9; cdr3_aa: ASSLGTGGSNQPQH
v_call: TRBV28; cdr3_aa: ASSLVRQGRYEQY
v_call: TRBV6-5; cdr3_aa: ASKRGGDSPLH
v_call: TRBV6-2/TRBV6-3; cdr3_aa: ASSLTSGGAYEQY
v_call: TRBV2; cdr3_aa: ASGSRTGDNEQF
v_call: TRBV5-4; cdr3_aa: ASSPTPLSGGDEQF
v_call: TRBV19; cdr3_aa: ASSVTGAGNEKLF
v_call: TRBV7-9; cdr3_aa: ASSGQGWEQF
v_call: TRBV19; cdr3_aa: ASTPRREGSYNEQF
v_call: TRBV27; cdr3_aa: ASSYNPGYEAF
v_call: TRBV9; cdr3_aa: ASSVGRSTDTQY
v_call: TRBV29-1; cdr3_aa: SVVIGTGGTDTQY
v_call: TRBV7-2; cdr3_aa: ASRAVAGASPPYNEQF
v_call: TRBV6-2/TRBV6-3; cdr3_aa: ASSDPPGARSNEQF
v_call: TRBV7-9; cdr3_aa: ASSLEGSTDTQY
v_call: TRBV28; cdr3_aa: ASGQGNSPLH
v_call: TRBV6-1; cdr3_aa: ASSASLVANYNEQF
v_call: TRBV19; cdr3_aa: ASSTDSPISTQH
v_call: TRBV4-3; cdr3_aa: ASSPSDRNEKLF
v_call: TRBV15; cdr3_aa: ATSRDRGTTAGELF
v_call: TRBV9; cdr3_aa: ASSVGPDRVGGYT
v_call: TRBV4-1; cdr3_aa: ASSPRTDNSPLH
v_call: TRBV11-2; cdr3_aa: ASSSSVGNYGYT
v_call: TRBV6-5; cdr3_aa: ASSFRTGYREQY
v_call: TRBV7-2; cdr3_aa: ASSLEGTSGSHEY
v_call: TRBV7-9; cdr3_aa: ASSTGTVPDEQY
v_call: TRBV7-2; cdr3_aa: ASSLEGAPRV
v_call: TRBV7-3; cdr3_aa: ASSSQGASTDTQY
v_call: TRBV7-2; cdr3_aa: ASSLNPSGREKY
v_call: TRBV4-3; cdr3_aa: ASSQAGINTEAF
v_call: TRBV6-6; cdr3_aa: ASRSPSAGPQH
v_call: TRBV6-2/TRBV6-3; cdr3_aa: ASSSRDTREAF
v_call: TRBV29-1; cdr3_aa: SVEGGGIGVYEQY
v_call: TRBV4-3; cdr3_aa: ASSQDLGGAMLGYT
v_call: TRBV11-2; cdr3_aa: ASSPWGLALFYAYEQY